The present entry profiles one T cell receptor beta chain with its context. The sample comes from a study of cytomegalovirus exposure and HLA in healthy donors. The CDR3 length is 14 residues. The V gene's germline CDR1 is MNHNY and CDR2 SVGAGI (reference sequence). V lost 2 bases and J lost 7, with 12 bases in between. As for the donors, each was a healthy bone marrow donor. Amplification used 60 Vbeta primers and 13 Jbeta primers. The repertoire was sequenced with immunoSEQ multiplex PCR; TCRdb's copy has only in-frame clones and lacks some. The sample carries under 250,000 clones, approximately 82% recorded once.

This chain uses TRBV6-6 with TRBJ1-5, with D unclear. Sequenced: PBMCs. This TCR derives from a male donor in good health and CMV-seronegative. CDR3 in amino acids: CASSYQPGNQPQHF. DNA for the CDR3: TGTGCCAGCAGTTACCAACCAGGAAACCAGCCCCAGCATTTT.